This TCR beta chain was documented in a study of beta chain features in type 1 diabetes. Study results and caveats: Fewer junction insertions and more nucleotide deletions appeared in type 1 diabetes patients. A greater similarity of naive, central memory and Treg TCRB repertoires was seen among patients than among healthy donors. Patients with Type 1 diabetes showed moderately but significantly shorter TCRB CDR3s in all four CD4+ subsets. Researchers cautioned that cDNA sequencing could over-represent cells with high TCR expression.

Every single donor gave one heparinised blood draw, and these averaged about 116 mL. This clone was seen a handful of times. The antigen is undetermined. Sequencing targeted expressed TCRB transcripts, as all isolated RNA had been reverse transcribed. Measured with immunoSEQ multiplex PCR; TCRdb has only the in-frame clones, and not every one. Found here are roughly 230,000 clones, approximately 10% of them singletons; the top ten hold about 0.018%. Per germline, CDR1 SGHVS and CDR2 FQNEAQ. The CDR3 runs 13 residues. Trimming took off 1 base at V and 2 bases at J, with 6 bases between the two ends. Material for sequencing was naive CD4+ T cells from blood. This receptor was identified in a man aged 25-45 years with type 1 diabetes. This rearrangement joins TRBV7-8 to TRBJ2-7; no clear D. The chain's CDR3 is CASSLVAPYEQYF. CDR3 nucleotide sequence: TGTGCCAGCAGCTTAGTAGCTCCCTACGAGCAGTACTTC. The full variable domain, in which reference TRBV7-8 and TRBJ2-7 provide the parts outside the CDR3, is GAGVSQSPRYKVAKRGQDVALRCDPISGHVSLFWYQQALGQGPEFLTYFQNEAQLDKSGLPSDRFFAERPEGSVSTLKIQRTQQEDSAVYLCASSLVAPYEQYFGPGTRLTVT.